The following is a T cell receptor beta chain sequence with its context. The CDR3 runs 14 residues. The V end was cut by 0 bases, the J end by 8 bases, with 11 bases between. The germline CDR1 and CDR2 sequences are SGDLS and YYNGEE. The PCR used 60 Vbeta and 13 Jbeta primers. The assay was immunoSEQ multiplex PCR, and TCRdb's table has in-frame clones only and misses some. The sample records roughly 140,000 clones, over 60% being singletons. The sample comes from a study of cytomegalovirus exposure and HLA in healthy donors. This clonotype originated in a man aged 35 to 55 in good health and CMV-seronegative. The material sequenced was PBMCs. The chain uses TRBV9 and TRBJ1-4, with D uncertain. CDR3 in DNA: TGTGCCAGCAGCGTAGAACCCGGGTGGGAAAAACTGTTTTTT. It specifies CASSVEPGWEKLFF.